One sample yielded the 32 T cell receptor beta chains listed below, sequenced in a study of control samples from healthy donors and cancer patients. Clones were read by immunoSEQ multiplex PCR, and TCRdb kept only the in-frame ones, dropping some. The data hold approximately 90,000 clones, with approximately 86% observed a single time. Source material: blood. All receptors derive from a man between 25 and 39 years old in good health.

This chain uses TRBV6-4 with TRBJ1-2, with 7 bases aligning to TRBD1. CDR3 length: 15 amino acids. Germline lookup yields CDR1 MRHNA and CDR2 SNTAGT. Trimming removed 4 bases from V and 6 bases from J; junction bases left unmatched: 11. The CDR3 DNA reads TGTGCCAGCAGTGCTCGGACAGGTCCTCGGGATGGCTACACCTTC. This translates into CASSARTGPRDGYTF.

There are a few counts of this clone. The rearrangement links TRBV30 to TRBJ1-2, with 12 bases aligning to TRBD1. The CDR3 covers 14 residues. Germline V gives CDR1 GTSNPN, CDR2 SVGIG (reference sequence). The junction had 3 bases not matched to a gene; V was cut back by 3 bases and J by 4 bases. CDR3 sequence: CAWSGTGGGYGYTF. As DNA, the CDR3 is TGTGCCTGGAGCGGGACAGGGGGCGGCTATGGCTACACCTTC.

The chain carries TRBV6-4 and TRBJ2-2; TRBD1 matches 8 bases. The CDR3 totals 15 residues. Germline assignment: CDR1 MRHNA and CDR2 SNTAGT. J was trimmed by 4 bases and V by 4 bases; bases with no gene match: 5. The CDR3 sequence is CASSADRGGTGELFF. In DNA, the CDR3 is TGTGCCAGCAGTGCCGACAGGGGAGGCACCGGGGAGCTGTTTTTT.

The chain couples TRBV6-6 to TRBJ2-3; TRBD2 aligns across 8 bases. V was pared by 2 bases and J by 5 bases, with 3 bases of the junction left unmatched. The germline V gene has CDR1 MNHNY and CDR2 SVGAGI (reference sequence). CDR3 length equals 14 residues. DNA of the CDR3: TGTGCCAGCAGTTACGCGGGGGGCGGAGATACGCAGTATTTT. Translated: CASSYAGGGDTQYF.

CDR3 residues: CASSPRTSTNEKLFF. CDR3 DNA sequence: TGTGCCAGCAGTCCGAGGACTTCAACTAATGAAAAACTGTTTTTT. J is TRBJ1-4 and V is TRBV27; no reliable D call. The germline gives CDR1 MNHEY, CDR2 SMNVEV (reference sequence). Deletions cut 5 bases from V and 0 bases from J, with 10 bases between. The CDR3 covers 15 residues.

This chain joins TRBV9 and TRBJ1-2; D may be TRBD1 (6 bases). V was pared by 4 bases and J by 5 bases, with 15 bases between. The CDR3 spans 14 residues. Looked up from germline, CDR1 is SGDLS and CDR2 is YYNGEE. Here the CDR3 reads CASSPTTGAYGYTF. CDR3 bases: TGTGCCAGCAGCCCCACGACAGGAGCATATGGCTACACCTTC.

This chain uses TRBV9 with TRBJ1-3; D is unresolved. V lost 1 base and J lost 2, with 10 bases in between. CDR1 is SGDLS, CDR2 YYNGEE, per germline. The CDR3 has 15 amino acids. For the CDR3, the DNA is TGTGCCAGCAGCGTAACAAGGGCCCCTGGAAACACCATATATTTT. Translation gives CASSVTRAPGNTIYF. The full variable domain, with the rest looked up from reference TRBV9 and TRBJ1-3, is DSGVTQTPKHLITATGQRVTLRCSPRSGDLSVYWYQQSLDQGLQFLIQYYNGEERAKGNILERFSAQQFPDLHSELNLSSLELGDSALYFCASSVTRAPGNTIYFGEGSWLTVV.

This sequence joins TRBV11-3 and TRBJ2-3; 9 bases map to TRBD1. This CDR3 has 15 residues. CDR1 is SGHNT, CDR2 YENEEA, per germline. Trimming removed 1 base from V and 4 bases from J; junction bases left unmatched: 3. The CDR3 protein is CASSLGDRAADTQYF. CDR3 sequence (DNA): TGTGCCAGCAGCTTAGGGGACAGGGCCGCAGATACGCAGTATTTT.

The chain has TRBV6-4 and TRBJ2-1; 8 bases fit TRBD2. Looked up from germline, CDR1 is MRHNA and CDR2 is SNTAGT. The CDR3 runs 15 residues. After removal of 2 bases from V and 4 bases from J, the junction contained 4 bases not matched to a gene. DNA for the CDR3: TGTGCCAGCAGTGACGGCGGGGGGCCTTACAATGAGCAGTTCTTC. Translating gives CASSDGGGPYNEQFF.

The chain joins TRBV6-4 to TRBJ2-3; 15 positions match TRBD2. CDR3 length: 17 residues. In germline, CDR1 is MRHNA, CDR2 SNTAGT. V lost 6 bases to trimming and J lost 2 bases; unmatched junction nucleotides: 6. The CDR3 here is CASSEGTSGGPTDTQYF. CDR3 sequence (DNA): TGTGCCAGCAGCGAGGGGACTAGCGGGGGGCCCACAGATACGCAGTATTTT.

The V call is TRBV6-1, the J call TRBJ2-7; TRBD1 might be the D (6 bases). CDR1 is MNHNS, CDR2 SASEGT, per germline. This CDR3 region has 15 residues. V was trimmed by 2 bases and J by 3 bases, leaving 14 bases between them. The CDR3 sequence: CASSEYRPGDYEQYV. Here the CDR3 DNA reads TGTGCCAGCAGTGAATATAGGCCAGGGGACTACGAGCAGTACGTC.

This clone turned up a few times. The chain links TRBV11-2 to TRBJ2-6, with D possibly TRBD1 on 6 matching bases. V lost 9 bases to trimming and J lost 0 bases, with 15 bases between them. This CDR3 is built from 16 residues. In germline, CDR1 is SGHAT, CDR2 FQNNGV. The CDR3 DNA follows: TGTGCCAGTAGGGCAGGACAGAACTCTGGGGCCAACGTCCTGACTTTC. Protein product: CASRAGQNSGANVLTF.

The rearrangement links TRBV11-2 to TRBJ2-7; 10 positions agree with TRBD1. Germline V gives CDR1 SGHAT, CDR2 FQNNGV. The CDR3 has 14 amino acids. V lost 5 bases and J lost 6; bases outside the gene matches: 7. The CDR3 nucleotides read TGTGCCAGCAGCGCCCGGGACAGGGGCGGCGAGCAGTACGTC. It translates to CASSARDRGGEQYV.

J is TRBJ2-2 and V is TRBV7-2; D is unresolved. Germline assignment: CDR1 SGHTA and CDR2 FQGNSA. With 0 bases removed from V and 4 bases from J, the gap between germline ends came to 9 bases. The CDR3 sequence is 15 residues long. The CDR3 region is CASSLAVGGTGELFF. CDR3 nucleotides: TGTGCCAGCAGCTTAGCGGTGGGCGGCACCGGGGAGCTGTTTTTT.

The chain employs TRBV7-2 and TRBJ1-6; D call uncertain. With 5 bases removed from V and 10 bases from J, the gap between germline ends came to 15 bases. This CDR3 comprises 14 residues. Germline-derived CDR1 and CDR2 are SGHTA and FQGNSA. The chain's CDR3 is CASSLRDSRSPLHF. The CDR3, as DNA: TGTGCCAGCAGCCTCCGGGATTCTAGGTCACCCCTCCACTTT.

CDR3 bases: TGTGCCATCAGTGAGGGAACCGGGGAGCTGTTTTTT. Its protein product is CAISEGTGELFF. V is TRBV10-3 and J is TRBJ2-2; D remains ambiguous. The CDR3 consists of 12 residues. V was shortened by 2 bases and J by 5 bases, with 3 bases between the two germline ends. Germline loops: CDR1 ENHRY, CDR2 SYGVKD.

The chain carries TRBV14 and TRBJ2-5; D is unresolved. Germline V lookup: CDR1 SGHDN, CDR2 FVKESK. This CDR3 has 12 residues. Trimming left V 5 bases short and J 7 bases short, with 11 bases between. As DNA, the CDR3 is TGTGCCAGCAGCTCCCTGGGCCCGACCCAGTACTTC. Protein: CASSSLGPTQYF.

This CDR3 is CASSQGYYNEQFF. The CDR3 DNA sequence: TGTGCCAGCAGCCAAGGGTACTACAATGAGCAGTTCTTC. The rearrangement uses TRBV14 and TRBJ2-1; D is undetermined. Deletions cut 1 base from V and 3 bases from J, with 4 bases between. This CDR3 is 13 amino acids long. CDR1 and CDR2 from the germline V gene are SGHDN and FVKESK.

This clone was counted ten times or more. This chain connects TRBV21-1 to TRBJ1-2. TRBV21-1 is marked as a pseudogene. This CDR3 is 18 amino acids long. The CDR3 sequence is CASSKPTGHTVRNYGYTF. The CDR3, as DNA: TGTGCCAGCAGCAAACCAACCGGCCATACGGTGCGGAACTATGGCTACACCTTC.

The V call is TRBV5-1, the J call TRBJ2-5, with 9 positions matching TRBD2. The CDR3 covers 14 residues. Losses at the gene ends were 0 bases for V and 5 bases for J; bases not matched to a gene: 2. Germline values: CDR1 SGHRS, CDR2 YFSETQ. CDR3 sequence: CASSLARGGETQYF. DNA of the CDR3: TGCGCCAGCAGCTTGGCGCGGGGGGGGGAGACCCAGTACTTC.

The chain recombines TRBV6-5 with TRBJ2-2, with D possibly being TRBD1 (6 bases). CDR1 is MNHEY and CDR2 is SVGAGI in the germline V gene. V lost 9 bases, J lost 2 bases, and 13 bases lay in between. The CDR3 sequence is 14 residues long. As DNA, the CDR3 is TGTGCCAGTCTCAGGGGAGTTAACACCGGGGAGCTGTTTTTT. This gives the protein CASLRGVNTGELFF.

The gene calls are TRBV6-5 and TRBJ2-5; a weak D match, TRBD2 (5 bases). In germline, CDR1 is MNHEY, CDR2 SVGAGI. The CDR3 sequence is 14 residues long. The V gene lost 7 bases and the J gene lost 5 bases, with 17 bases spanning the gap. CDR3 protein: CASTPPGGWETQYF. CDR3 sequence (DNA): TGTGCCAGCACTCCCCCGGGCGGGTGGGAGACCCAGTACTTC.

This clone appeared once. This rearrangement joins TRBV9 to TRBJ2-1; possible D gene TRBD2, 6 bases. Germline loops: CDR1 SGDLS, CDR2 YYNGEE. The CDR3 length is 15 residues. Deletions cut 3 bases from V and 7 bases from J, with 17 bases between. In DNA form, the CDR3 reads TGTGCCAGCAGCGCATCCGGGACTCCCCGAAATGAGCAGTTCTTC. As protein: CASSASGTPRNEQFF.

The genes are TRBV14 and TRBJ2-5, with 14 bases matching TRBD2. Per germline, CDR1 SGHDN and CDR2 FVKESK. The CDR3 is made up of 19 amino acids. J was trimmed by 3 bases and V by 0 bases; bases with no gene match: 9. The CDR3 spells CASSQEGLAGGPLKETQYF. The DNA of the CDR3 is TGTGCCAGCAGCCAAGAAGGACTAGCGGGGGGCCCCCTGAAAGAGACCCAGTACTTC.

The chain joins TRBV9 to TRBJ2-5; D unresolved. This CDR3 comprises 14 residues. V was clipped by 0 bases and J by 5 bases, with 11 bases between them. The germline V gene has CDR1 SGDLS and CDR2 YYNGEE. The CDR3 protein is CASSVGMGLETQYF. The CDR3 DNA is TGTGCCAGCAGCGTAGGCATGGGTTTGGAGACCCAGTACTTC.

This clone was observed a few times. The chain is built from TRBV2 and TRBJ2-5; weak D call: TRBD1 (6 bases). The ends were cut back, 7 bases at V and 0 bases at J, with 18 bases in the middle. The CDR3 covers 16 residues. From germline, CDR1 is SNHLY and CDR2 FYNNEI. The CDR3 DNA follows: TGTGCCAGCACTCCCGAACTTCAGGGGTACCAAGAGACCCAGTACTTC. It specifies CASTPELQGYQETQYF.

This clone was picked up a small number of times. The J gene is TRBJ2-5, the V gene TRBV6-5; 7 nucleotides match TRBD2. From germline, CDR1 is MNHEY and CDR2 SVGAGI. The CDR3 loop spans 13 amino acids. The junction had 5 bases not matched to a gene; V was cut back by 10 bases and J by 0 bases. The CDR3 here is CATGGGDQETQYF. The DNA of the CDR3 is TGTGCCACGGGGGGAGGAGACCAAGAGACCCAGTACTTC.

DNA of the CDR3: TGTGCCATCAGTGAGACATTAGCGGGGGCTGAAGAGACCCAGTACTTC. It specifies CAISETLAGAEETQYF. The V and J genes are TRBV10-3 and TRBJ2-5; 9 bases are shared with TRBD2. V shed 2 bases, J shed 3 bases, and the junction held 7 bases outside the gene matches. CDR3 length equals 16 residues. Germline V lookup: CDR1 ENHRY, CDR2 SYGVKD.

This chain links TRBV19 with TRBJ2-1; TRBD1 matches 7 bases. This CDR3 is 16 amino acids long. CDR1 and CDR2 (germline): LNHDA, SQIVND (reference sequence). V lost 0 bases and J lost 0; bases outside the gene matches: 2. The CDR3 sequence: CASSIDKGASYNEQFF. The CDR3 DNA is TGTGCCAGTAGTATAGATAAGGGGGCCTCCTACAATGAGCAGTTCTTC.

The chain uses TRBV9 and TRBJ2-7; 7 nucleotides agree with TRBD1. Trimming cost V 3 bases and J 2 bases; bases outside gene matches: 5. Germline CDR1 and CDR2: SGDLS and YYNGEE. This CDR3 contains 14 residues. Written as DNA, the CDR3 is TGTGCCAGCAGCGCCCCGGGACAGACCTACGAGCAGTACTTC. Its protein product is CASSAPGQTYEQYF.

The DNA for the CDR3 is TGTGCCAGCAGATCAGGGACTAGCAACGCAGATACGCAGTATTTT. Protein: CASRSGTSNADTQYF. The V gene is TRBV6-6, the J gene TRBJ2-3, with 9 bases aligning to TRBD2. CDR1 MNHNY and CDR2 SVGAGI come from the germline V gene (reference sequence). CDR3 length: 15 residues. The V segment lost 6 bases and the J segment 4 bases; nucleotides outside the gene matches: 8.

The V gene is TRBV12-5, the J gene TRBJ2-5, with TRBD1 identical over 8 bases. CDR3 size: 15 residues. Trimming cost V 9 bases and J 0 bases; bases outside gene matches: 9. Germline CDR1 and CDR2: LGHNT and FRNRAP. The CDR3, as DNA: TGTGCTAGGGCCGCCTGGACAGGGTACCAAGAGACCCAGTACTTC. Translating gives CARAAWTGYQETQYF.